This T cell receptor beta chain was observed in a study of vaccination effects on CD4 cells after COVID-19. Overall study results and limits: Clones arising from infection and from vaccination showed marked clonal contraction late after vaccination.

The table came from immunoSEQ multiplex PCR; TCRdb's copy has only in-frame clones and leaves some out. This sample has about 73,000 clones, with approximately 74% found just once. Antigen-specific CD4+ T cells were first expanded with viral peptide pools by the ViraFEST assay and only then sequenced. Culture lasted roughly 9 days before CD4+ T cell isolation. Prior SARS-CoV-2 infection was absent in the vaccine recipients, as shown by negative nucleocapsid antibodies. Supplemented with 8.5 to 10 IU/ml IL-2 and 10 ug/ml peptides, roughly 2 million PBMC per well were kept in culture. Half-medium exchanges with IL-2 medium took place on days 3 and 7. Points on this clone: Its antigen is not known.

The CDR3 has 11 residues. The V end was cut by 7 bases, the J end by 6 bases, with 9 bases between. The TCR comes from a human donor who received a COVID-19 vaccine. The chain is built from TRBV23-1 and TRBJ1-2; no definite D call. TRBV23-1 carries the ORF label, with uncertain function. Here the sequenced sample was CD4+ T cells from PBMCs cultured with HCoV-NL63 spike peptides, taken before COVID-19 vaccination. CDR3 coding DNA: TGCGCCAGCACCTACGGAGATGGCTACACCTTC. This gives the protein CASTYGDGYTF.